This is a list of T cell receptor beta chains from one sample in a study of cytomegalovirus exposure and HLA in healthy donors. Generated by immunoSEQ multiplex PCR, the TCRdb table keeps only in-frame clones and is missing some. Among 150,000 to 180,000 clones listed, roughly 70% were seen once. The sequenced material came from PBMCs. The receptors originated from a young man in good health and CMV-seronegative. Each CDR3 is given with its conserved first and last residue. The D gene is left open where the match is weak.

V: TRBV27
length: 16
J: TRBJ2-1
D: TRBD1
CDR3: CASRTFPGQGNNEQFF

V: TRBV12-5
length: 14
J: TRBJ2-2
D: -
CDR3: CASPRGVNTGELFF

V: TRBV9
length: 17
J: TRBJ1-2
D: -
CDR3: CASSGQGRHGANYGYTF

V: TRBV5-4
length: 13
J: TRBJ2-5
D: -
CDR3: CASGRGATETQYF

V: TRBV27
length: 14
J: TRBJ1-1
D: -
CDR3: CASSLRGMNTEAFF

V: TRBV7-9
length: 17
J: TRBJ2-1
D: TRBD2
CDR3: CASSYTPGGFSYNEQFF

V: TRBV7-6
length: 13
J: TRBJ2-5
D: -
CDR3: CASSQGLMETQYF

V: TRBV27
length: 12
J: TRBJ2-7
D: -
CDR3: CASSFTGNEQYF

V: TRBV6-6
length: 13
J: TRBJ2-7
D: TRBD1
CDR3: CASEAQGIHEQYF

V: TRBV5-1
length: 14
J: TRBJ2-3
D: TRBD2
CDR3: CASSSGGGGDTQYF

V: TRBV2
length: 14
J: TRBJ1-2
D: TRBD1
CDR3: CASSGGGQVYGYTF

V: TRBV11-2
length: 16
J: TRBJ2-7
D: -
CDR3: CASSLDHWGASYEQYF

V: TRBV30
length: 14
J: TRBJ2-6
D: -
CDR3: CAWSDGSGANVLTF

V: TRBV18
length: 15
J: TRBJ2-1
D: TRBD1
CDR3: CASSAPGQGKNEQFF